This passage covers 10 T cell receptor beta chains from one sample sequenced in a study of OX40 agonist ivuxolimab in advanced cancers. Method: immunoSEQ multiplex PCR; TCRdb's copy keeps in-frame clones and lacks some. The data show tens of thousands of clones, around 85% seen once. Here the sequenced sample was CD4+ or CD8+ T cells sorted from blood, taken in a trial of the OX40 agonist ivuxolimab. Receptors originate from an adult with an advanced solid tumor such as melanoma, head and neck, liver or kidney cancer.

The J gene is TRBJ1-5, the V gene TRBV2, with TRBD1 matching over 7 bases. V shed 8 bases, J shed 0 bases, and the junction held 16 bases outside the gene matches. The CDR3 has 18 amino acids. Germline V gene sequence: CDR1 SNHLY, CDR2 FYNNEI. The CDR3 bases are TGTGCCAGCCAAATTTTGCCGATGACAGGGCTTAGCAATCAGCCCCAGCATTTT. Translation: CASQILPMTGLSNQPQHF.

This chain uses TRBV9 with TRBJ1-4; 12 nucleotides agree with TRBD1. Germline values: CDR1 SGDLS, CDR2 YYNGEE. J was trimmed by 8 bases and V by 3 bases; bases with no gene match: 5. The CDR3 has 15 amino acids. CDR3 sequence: CASSADGTGGEKLFF. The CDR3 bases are TGTGCCAGCAGCGCAGATGGGACAGGGGGCGAAAAACTGTTTTTT.

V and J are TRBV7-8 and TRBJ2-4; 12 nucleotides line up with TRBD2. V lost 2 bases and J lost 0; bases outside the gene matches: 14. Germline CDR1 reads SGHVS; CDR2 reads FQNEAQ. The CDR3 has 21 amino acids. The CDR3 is CASSLTLAGGASGGAKNIQYF. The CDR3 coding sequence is TGTGCCAGCAGCTTAACCCTAGCGGGGGGGGCCTCGGGTGGAGCCAAAAACATTCAGTACTTC. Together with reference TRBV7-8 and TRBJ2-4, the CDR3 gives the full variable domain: GAGVSQSPRYKVAKRGQDVALRCDPISGHVSLFWYQQALGQGPEFLTYFQNEAQLDKSGLPSDRFFAERPEGSVSTLKIQRTQQEDSAVYLCASSLTLAGGASGGAKNIQYFGAGTRLSVL.

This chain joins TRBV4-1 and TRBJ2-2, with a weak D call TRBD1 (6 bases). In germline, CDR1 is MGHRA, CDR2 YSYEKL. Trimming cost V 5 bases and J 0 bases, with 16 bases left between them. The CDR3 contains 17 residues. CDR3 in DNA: TGCGCCAGCAGCTACGCCGACTGGACAGCGAACACCGGGGAGCTGTTTTTT. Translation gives CASSYADWTANTGELFF.

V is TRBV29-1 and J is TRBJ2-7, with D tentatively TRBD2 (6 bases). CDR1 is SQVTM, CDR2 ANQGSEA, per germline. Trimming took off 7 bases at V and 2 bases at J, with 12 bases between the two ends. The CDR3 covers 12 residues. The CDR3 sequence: CSATEGTYEQYF. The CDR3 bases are TGCAGCGCCACGGAGGGAACCTACGAGCAGTACTTC.

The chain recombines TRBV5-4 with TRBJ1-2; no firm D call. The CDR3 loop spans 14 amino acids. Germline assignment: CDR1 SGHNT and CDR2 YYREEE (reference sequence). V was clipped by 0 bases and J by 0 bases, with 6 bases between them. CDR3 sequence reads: CASSLGGPNYGYTF. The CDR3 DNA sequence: TGTGCCAGCAGCTTGGGAGGCCCTAACTATGGCTACACCTTC.

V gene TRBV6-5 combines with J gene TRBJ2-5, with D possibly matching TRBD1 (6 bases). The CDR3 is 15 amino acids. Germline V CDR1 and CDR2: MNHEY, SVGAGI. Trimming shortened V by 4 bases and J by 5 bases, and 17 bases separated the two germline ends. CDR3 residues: CASSSFVGQLETQYF. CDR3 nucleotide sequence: TGTGCCAGCAGTTCCTTCGTTGGACAGTTGGAGACCCAGTACTTC.

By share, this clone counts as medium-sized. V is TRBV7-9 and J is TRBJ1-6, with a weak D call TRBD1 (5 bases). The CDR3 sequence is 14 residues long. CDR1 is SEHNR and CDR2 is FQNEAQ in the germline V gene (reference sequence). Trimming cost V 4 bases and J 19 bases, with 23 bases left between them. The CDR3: CASSSITTGRPLHF. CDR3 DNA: TGTGCCAGCAGCTCGATAACCACGGGACGGCCTCTACACTTT.

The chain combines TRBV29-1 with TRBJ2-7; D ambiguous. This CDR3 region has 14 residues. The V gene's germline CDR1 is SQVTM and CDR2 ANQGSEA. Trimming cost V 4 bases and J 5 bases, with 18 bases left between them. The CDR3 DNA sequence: TGCAGCGTTGCTGGCGACCTAAGATGGGACGAGCAGTACTTC. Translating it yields CSVAGDLRWDEQYF.

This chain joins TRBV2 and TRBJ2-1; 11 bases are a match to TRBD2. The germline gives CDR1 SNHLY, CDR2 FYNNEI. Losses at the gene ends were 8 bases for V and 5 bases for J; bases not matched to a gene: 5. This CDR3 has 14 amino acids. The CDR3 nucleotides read TGTGCCAGCGCGATAGCGGGGGGGCACAATGAGCAGTTCTTC. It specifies CASAIAGGHNEQFF.